What follows is one TCR beta chain and its context. Its antigen is not identified. Germline CDR1 is DFQATT and CDR2 is SNEGSKA (reference sequence). J lost 4 bases, V lost 6 bases, and 5 bases had no gene match. This CDR3 is 12 amino acids long. TCR beta CDR3 region amplification was performed from RNA transcripts. Initially, a first-round RT-PCR of the TCR CDR3 employed the HTBI primer set. One entry per CDR3 protein, called by TCRdb with MiXCR from the multiplex PCR reads. Among approximately 510,000 distinct CDR3 sequences listed, approximately 48% were seen once. These data are taken from a study of T cells in Graves' hyperthyroidism and ophthalmopathy. Study-wide results and limits: Patients with ophthalmopathy were separated from those with stable hyperthyroidism by a 13 V-J model.

The V and J genes are TRBV20-1 and TRBJ2-7, with 8 bases identical to TRBD2. Sequencing was carried out using peripheral blood or thyroid tissue (not recorded which). The receptor comes from an adult woman with Graves' disease, either hyperthyroidism or ophthalmopathy (not recorded which). CDR3 region: CSAAGEVYEQYF. The DNA for the CDR3 is TGCAGTGCAGCGGGAGAGGTATACGAGCAGTACTTC.